This T cell receptor (beta chain) derives from a study of blood T cell repertoires in COVID-19. Assay: immunoSEQ multiplex PCR; the TCRdb copy retains only in-frame clones and omits some. Of about 320,000 clones detected, roughly 90% appear once; the ten largest clones hold 2% to 3%. Germline V lookup: CDR1 SGHVS, CDR2 FNYEAQ. The CDR3 has 19 residues. With 5 bases clipped from V and 0 bases from J, the junction kept 8 bases outside the gene matches. Source material: PBMCs or T cells enriched from blood (not recorded which). The clonotype originates from a man in his fifties or sixties who had recovered from COVID-19. J is TRBJ2-2 and V is TRBV7-6; 14 nucleotides line up with TRBD2. DNA for the CDR3: TGTGCCAGCAGCCCCATGCGACTAGCGGGGGGGACGAACACCGGGGAGCTGTTTTTT. Amino acids: CASSPMRLAGGTNTGELFF. Variable domain in full (rest from reference TRBV7-6 and TRBJ2-2): GAGVSQSPRYKVTKRGQDVALRCDPISGHVSLYWYRQALGQGPEFLTYFNYEAQQDKSGLPNDRFSAERPEGSISTLTIQRTEQRDSAMYRCASSPMRLAGGTNTGELFFGEGSRLTVL.